The rows below give T cell receptor beta chains drawn from one sample of a study of PD-L1 blockade in urothelial cancer. Using immunoSEQ multiplex PCR, the repertoire was profiled, and TCRdb retains in-frame clones only, with some absent. The table has around 130,000 clones, approximately 84% seen once. The specimen was PBMCs, collected around atezolizumab (anti-PD-L1) treatment. Receptors were obtained from a man aged 50 to 59 with urothelial cancer. The CDR3 runs from the conserved cysteine through the conserved F or W. The order of the fields is D gene, V gene, clone size, J gene, CDR3 DNA, CDR3 protein. D genes are given only for firm matches. Size is omitted from some rows. Given values are once, few, many or a class for expanded clones.

TRBD1,TRBV5-1,-,TRBJ2-7,TGCGCCAGCAGCTTGGCCTATTTGGGGACAGGTAACTACGAGCAGTACTTC,CASSLAYLGTGNYEQYF
-,TRBV6-1,few,TRBJ1-1,TGTGCCAGCAGTGTCGACACCCTCGGGACTTTCTTT,CASSVDTLGTFF
-,TRBV15,few,TRBJ2-3,TGTGCCACCAGCAGAGATACGGAGGATACGCAGTATTTT,CATSRDTEDTQYF
TRBD2,TRBV19,-,TRBJ2-3,TGTGCCAGTAGTAGCGGGGGGTTCACAGATACGCAGTATTTT,CASSSGGFTDTQYF
TRBD1,TRBV9,-,TRBJ2-7,TGTGCCAGCAGCGTAGGACAGGGGGCTTACGAGCAGTACTTC,CASSVGQGAYEQYF
-,TRBV18,-,TRBJ1-1,TGTGCCAGCTCAAACGAGAGAGAAGCTTTCTTT,CASSNEREAFF
-,TRBV7-9,-,TRBJ2-2,TGTGCCAGCAGCTCTTGGAGGGAAAACACCGGGGAGCTGTTTTTT,CASSSWRENTGELFF
TRBD2,TRBV5-4,-,TRBJ2-1,TGTGCCAGCAGCCCTGGGAGCGGGAGTTGGAATGAGCAGTTCTTC,CASSPGSGSWNEQFF
-,TRBV19,-,TRBJ1-1,TGTGCCAGCGGACATACTGAAGCTTTCTTT,CASGHTEAFF
-,TRBV11-1,-,TRBJ2-7,TGTGCCAGCAGCTCACAGGGTTACGAGCAGTACTTC,CASSSQGYEQYF
-,TRBV5-8,-,TRBJ1-1,TGTGCCAGCAGCTTGAGGGGAGGGACTGAAGCTTTCTTT,CASSLRGGTEAFF
-,TRBV30,-,TRBJ1-1,TGTGCCTGGACCCCCTTCGGGATGAACACTGAAGCTTTCTTT,CAWTPFGMNTEAFF
TRBD2,TRBV5-8,-,TRBJ2-2,TGTGCCAGCAGCAGCGGACTAGCGGGAGTTCCCGGGGAGCTGTTTTTT,CASSSGLAGVPGELFF
-,TRBV5-5,-,TRBJ2-6,TGTGCCAGCAGCTCGCAGGGGTTTGGTGGGGCCAACGTCCTGACTTTC,CASSSQGFGGANVLTF
-,TRBV6-1,-,TRBJ1-1,TGTGCCAGCAGAATACCGGGAAACACTGAAGCTTTCTTT,CASRIPGNTEAFF
-,TRBV28,once,TRBJ1-3,TGTGCCAGCAGCCGAACTCACAGCTCTGGAAACACCATATATTTT,CASSRTHSSGNTIYF
-,TRBV2,-,TRBJ1-1,TGTGCCAGCAGCTTCGTGGGAGGGACTGAAGCTTTCTTT,CASSFVGGTEAFF
-,TRBV5-6,-,TRBJ2-5,-,CASSLVGTGITYF
TRBD1,TRBV27,once,TRBJ2-7,TGTGCCAGCATTGACAGGGAAAACCCTAGGGAGCAGTACTTC,CASIDRENPREQYF
-,TRBV5-1,-,TRBJ2-7,TGCGCCAGCAGCTTTAACTCGGGGGAGCAGTACTTC,CASSFNSGEQYF
TRBD2,TRBV5-4,-,TRBJ2-1,TGTGCCAGCAGCTCCTCCCACGGGAGGAGTCAGGGTGAGCAGTTCTTC,CASSSSHGRSQGEQFF
TRBD1,TRBV2,few,TRBJ2-7,TGTGCCAGCCAGGAGACAGGGACCTACGAGCAGTACTTC,CASQETGTYEQYF
TRBD1,TRBV11-2,-,TRBJ1-1,TGTGCCAGCAGCTTCCGCATCGACAGGGTGAACACTGAAGCTTTCTTT,CASSFRIDRVNTEAFF
TRBD1,TRBV7-8,-,TRBJ1-6,TGTGCCAGCAGCTTCGGGACAGGGACCTATAATTCACCCCTCCACTTT,CASSFGTGTYNSPLHF
-,TRBV7-9,few,TRBJ1-6,TGTGCCAGCAGCTTTGACAGGTTAAGTTCACCCCTCCACTTT,CASSFDRLSSPLHF
-,TRBV7-2,once,TRBJ2-1,TGTGCCAGCAGCCCTTCCTCGGTTAGCTCCTACAATGAGCAGTTCTTC,CASSPSSVSSYNEQFF
TRBD2,TRBV30,-,TRBJ2-3,TGTGCCTGGAGTGTAGGTAGCGGGGTTTTGGATACGCAGTATTTT,CAWSVGSGVLDTQYF
TRBD1,TRBV6-5,few,TRBJ1-1,TGTGCCAGCGGAACACAGGGGGCTGGGACTGAAGCTTTCTTT,CASGTQGAGTEAFF
TRBD2,TRBV28,-,TRBJ2-3,TGTGCCAGCAGTCTCCTCCCCACATCTAGCGGGAGTCCAGATACGCAGTATTTT,CASSLLPTSSGSPDTQYF
TRBD1,TRBV18,-,TRBJ2-1,TGTGCCAGCTCACCATCGGGACAGTTCAATGAGCAGTTCTTC,CASSPSGQFNEQFF
-,TRBV7-3,-,TRBJ2-1,TGTGCCAGCAGCTTAATGTATCCCCGGGGTTACAATGAGCAGTTCTTC,CASSLMYPRGYNEQFF
TRBD1,TRBV28,-,TRBJ1-5,TGTGCCAGCAGCCGACAGGGGGCTCAGCCCCAGCATTTT,CASSRQGAQPQHF
-,TRBV30,few,TRBJ1-1,TGTGCCTGGATATGGGCGAACACTGAAGCTTTCTTT,CAWIWANTEAFF
-,TRBV9,few,TRBJ1-6,TGTGCCAGCAGCGCAGGGGATCGATCACCCCTCCACTTT,CASSAGDRSPLHF
-,TRBV6-1,once,TRBJ2-7,TGTGCCAGCGGGACCTGGGGGCCCTACGAGCAGTACTTC,CASGTWGPYEQYF
TRBD2,TRBV6-1,-,TRBJ2-7,TGTGCCAGCATCGACGGGACTAGCGGGAAGGACGAGCAGTACTTC,CASIDGTSGKDEQYF
TRBD2,TRBV29-1,-,TRBJ2-3,TGCAGCGTCGAGAGGACTAGCGGGATAGGGGATACGCAGTATTTT,CSVERTSGIGDTQYF
TRBD2,TRBV7-9,-,TRBJ2-3,TGTGCCAGCAGCCCGGGGGGGAACACAGATACGCAGTATTTT,CASSPGGNTDTQYF
-,TRBV2,-,TRBJ1-5,TGTGCCAGCAGTAGGGACACTCATAGCAATCAGCCCCAGCATTTT,CASSRDTHSNQPQHF
TRBD1,TRBV5-1,-,TRBJ2-3,TGCGCCAGCAGCAACCCGACAGGGGGTGGCGCAGATACGCAGTATTTT,CASSNPTGGGADTQYF
-,TRBV28,-,TRBJ2-1,TGTGCCAGCAGTGAGCCCCACCCTTATGAGCAGTTCTTC,CASSEPHPYEQFF
TRBD2,TRBV6-6,-,TRBJ2-1,TGTGCCAGCAGTTACTCCGCGGGAGGGAACGATGAGCAGTTCTTC,CASSYSAGGNDEQFF
TRBD1,TRBV6-5,-,TRBJ1-6,TGTGCCAGCAGTTACGGGACAGTTGAAAATTCACCCCTCCACTTT,CASSYGTVENSPLHF
-,TRBV27,few,TRBJ1-1,TGTGCCAGCAGTCCTACCGTGAACACTGAAGCTTTCTTT,CASSPTVNTEAFF
-,TRBV20-1,-,TRBJ2-5,TGCAGTGCTACAAAGCCTAGTGAGCAGTACTTC,CSATKPSEQYF
TRBD1,TRBV19,-,TRBJ1-2,TGTGCCAGTACAGAGACAGGGGGCGACAACTATGGCTACACCTTC,CASTETGGDNYGYTF
TRBD1,TRBV30,-,TRBJ2-7,TGTGCCTGGAGTAACGGGACAGGGAGGGACGAGCAGTACTTC,CAWSNGTGRDEQYF
-,TRBV28,-,TRBJ2-4,TGTGCCAGCAGTTTCAGTGGCTTCCTAGCCAAAAACATTCAGTACTTC,CASSFSGFLAKNIQYF
-,TRBV6-1,-,TRBJ2-3,TGTGCCAGCAGTCTAGCGCTCCGCACAGATACGCAGTATTTT,CASSLALRTDTQYF
TRBD1,TRBV6-6,-,TRBJ1-4,TGTGCCAGCAAACGACAGGGGGTGAATGAAAAACTGTTTTTT,CASKRQGVNEKLFF
TRBD1,TRBV4-1,-,TRBJ2-7,TGCGCCAGCAGCCAGGGACCGGGACAGGGGGGGCACGAGCAGTACTTC,CASSQGPGQGGHEQYF
TRBD1,TRBV2,-,TRBJ1-1,TGTGCCAGCAGTGATCAGGTGACAGGGTTAGGTGAAGCTTTCTTT,CASSDQVTGLGEAFF
-,TRBV18,-,TRBJ2-3,TGTGCCAGCCGGAGGCCGGGACACGGAACAGATACGCAGTATTTT,CASRRPGHGTDTQYF
-,TRBV28,-,TRBJ2-7,TGTGCCAGCAGTTTTAGAGACAACCACTACGAGCAGTACTTC,CASSFRDNHYEQYF
TRBD2,TRBV2,once,TRBJ2-2,TGTGCCAGCAGGGTAGCGGGCTCGAACACCGGGGAGCTGTTTTTT,CASRVAGSNTGELFF
TRBD1,TRBV14,-,TRBJ2-1,TGTGCCAGCAGCCCCCGGACAGGGGAGCAGTTCTTC,CASSPRTGEQFF